The entry below describes one T cell receptor (beta chain). No antigen is known for it. Here immunoSEQ multiplex PCR was the method, and the copy in TCRdb shows in-frame clones only, minus some. The table has about 73,000 clones, more than 85% seen once. The sample is drawn from a study of OX40 agonist ivuxolimab in advanced cancers. For the study at large: The mean age was approximately 60 years, ranging from 23 to 79, with 82.7% of participants male. Having had anti-PD-1, anti-PD-L1 or anti-CTLA-4 therapy before was allowed, and roughly 40% had some. Regarding the study as a whole: Expanded clones were, on average, more numerous among CD8+ T cells than CD4+. Normalized expansion of T-cell clones was also low for some nonresponders.

The sequence was obtained from an adult with an advanced solid tumor such as melanoma, head and neck, liver or kidney cancer. This specimen consisted of CD4+ or CD8+ T cells sorted from blood, obtained in a trial of the OX40 agonist ivuxolimab.

This chain's CDR3 is CASSDVLPGDYEQYF. The CDR3 DNA is TGTGCCAGCAGTGATGTTTTACCAGGGGACTACGAGCAGTACTTC. The chain joins TRBV2 to TRBJ2-7; the D gene is possibly TRBD1 (6 bases). The CDR3 spans 15 residues. Germline lookup yields CDR1 SNHLY and CDR2 FYNNEI. Trimming stripped 3 bases from V and 3 bases from J, with 15 bases between. Variable domain in full (rest from reference TRBV2 and TRBJ2-7): EPEVTQTPSHQVTQMGQEVILRCVPISNHLYFYWYRQILGQKVEFLVSFYNNEISEKSEIFDDQFSVERPDGSNFTLKIRSTKLEDSAMYFCASSDVLPGDYEQYFGPGTRLTVT.